This T cell receptor (beta chain) was recorded in a study of T cell responses to AZD1222 COVID-19 vaccine. Profiled with immunoSEQ multiplex PCR; TCRdb holds only in-frame clones, not every one. The sample lists roughly 200,000 clones, 92% occurring once. Germline trimming cut 6 bases from V and 3 bases from J; bases unmatched to any gene: 4. The CDR3 extends over 12 amino acids. Germline CDR1 is SQVTM and CDR2 is ANQGSEA. This specimen was peripheral blood, taken on day 0 of AZD1222 vaccination. This TCR came from an adult in good health. The chain employs TRBV29-1 and TRBJ1-2; 7 bases match TRBD1. The CDR3 DNA reads as TGCAGCGTGGACCAGGGGGACTATGGCTACACCTTC. It is translated as CSVDQGDYGYTF.